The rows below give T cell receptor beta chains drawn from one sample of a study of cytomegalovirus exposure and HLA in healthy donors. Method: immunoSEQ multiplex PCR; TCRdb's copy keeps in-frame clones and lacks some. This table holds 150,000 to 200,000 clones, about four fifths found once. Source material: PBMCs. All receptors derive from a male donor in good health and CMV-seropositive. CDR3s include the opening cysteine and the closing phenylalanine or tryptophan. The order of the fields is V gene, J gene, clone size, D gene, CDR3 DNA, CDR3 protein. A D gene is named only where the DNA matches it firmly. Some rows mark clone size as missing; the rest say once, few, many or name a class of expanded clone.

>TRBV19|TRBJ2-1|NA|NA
TGTGCCAGTAGTATACTCCGGGGGGCCCGATACAATGAGCAGTTCTTC
CASSILRGARYNEQFF
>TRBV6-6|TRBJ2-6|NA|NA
TGTGCCAGCAGCCACCACAACTCTGGGGCCAACGTCCTGACTTTC
CASSHHNSGANVLTF
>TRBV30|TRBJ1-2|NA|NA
TGTGCCTCCAGAGGTTTTGGATCCAACTATGGCTACACCTTC
CASRGFGSNYGYTF
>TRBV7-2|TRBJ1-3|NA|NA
TGTGCCAGCAGCTTGAAAAGAACAGACTCTGGAAACACCATATATTTT
CASSLKRTDSGNTIYF
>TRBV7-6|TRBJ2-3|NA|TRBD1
TGTGCCAGCAGCTCAGGGGGTCCAGATACGCAGTATTTT
CASSSGGPDTQYF
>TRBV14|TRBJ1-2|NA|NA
TGTGCCAGCAGCCAACAACAAGCGGGATTCCCTGGAGGCTACACCTTC
CASSQQQAGFPGGYTF
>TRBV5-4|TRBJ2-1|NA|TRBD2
TGTGCCAGCAGCTTGCTTGGACTAGCGGGCCCTAATGAGCAGTTCTTC
CASSLLGLAGPNEQFF
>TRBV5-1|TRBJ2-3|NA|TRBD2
TGCGCCAGCAGATTCGGAGCGGGGGTAACAGATACGCAGTATTTT
CASRFGAGVTDTQYF
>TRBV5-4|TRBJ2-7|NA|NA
TGTGCCAGCAGCTTGGGCCAGGGCTCCTACTCCTACGAGCAGTACTTC
CASSLGQGSYSYEQYF
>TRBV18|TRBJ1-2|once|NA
TGTGCCAGCTCAATCAGTGGCGGAGAAGTCTATGGCTACACCTTC
CASSISGGEVYGYTF
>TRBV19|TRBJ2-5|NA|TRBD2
TGTGCCAGTAGTGGTAGCGGGAGAAGGGAGACCCAGTACTTC
CASSGSGRRETQYF
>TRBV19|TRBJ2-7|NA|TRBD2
TGTGCCAGTAGTCTAGGGACTAGCGGGTCCTACGAGCAGTACTTC
CASSLGTSGSYEQYF
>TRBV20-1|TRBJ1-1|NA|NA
TGCAGTGCTGCGGGGAACACTGAAGCTTTCTTT
CSAAGNTEAFF
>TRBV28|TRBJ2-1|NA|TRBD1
TGTGCCAGCAGTCCAACCGGGACAGGGTCCTACAATGAGCAGTTCTTC
CASSPTGTGSYNEQFF
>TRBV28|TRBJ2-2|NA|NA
TGTGCCAGCATAAAGGGGTCGAACACCGGGGAGCTGTTTTTT
CASIKGSNTGELFF
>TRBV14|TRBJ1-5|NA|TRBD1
TGTGCCAGCAGCCAAGGACAGGGCGACCAGCCCCAGCATTTT
CASSQGQGDQPQHF
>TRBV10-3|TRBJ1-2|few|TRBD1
TGTGCCATCAGCCTGGGACAGGCGGTAGACGGCTACACCTTC
CAISLGQAVDGYTF
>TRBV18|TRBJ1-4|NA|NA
TGTGCCAGCTCACCACCGGGGCAGGGGAGTGAAAAACTGTTTTTT
CASSPPGQGSEKLFF
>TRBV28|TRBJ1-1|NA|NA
TGTGCCAGCAGTTCCCTAGAGAACACTGAAGCTTTCTTT
CASSSLENTEAFF
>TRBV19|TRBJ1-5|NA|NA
TGTGCCAGTAGTAGCAGGGTGGGTAGCAATCAGCCCCAGCATTTT
CASSSRVGSNQPQHF
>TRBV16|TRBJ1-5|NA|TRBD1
TGTGCCAGCAGCCAATCGGGACAGGGAAATCAGCCCCAGCATTTT
CASSQSGQGNQPQHF
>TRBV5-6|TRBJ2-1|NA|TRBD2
TGTGCCAGCAGCGTCCTAGCGGGGGGTACCTACAATGAGCAGTTCTTC
CASSVLAGGTYNEQFF
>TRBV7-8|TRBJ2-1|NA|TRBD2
TGTGCCAGCAGCTTACCTAACGGGCTAGCGGGAGACAATGAGCAGTTCTTC
CASSLPNGLAGDNEQFF
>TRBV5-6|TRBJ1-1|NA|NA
TGTGCCAGCAGCTTTTCGGTGGAGGCCGACATGAACACTGAAGCTTTCTTT
CASSFSVEADMNTEAFF
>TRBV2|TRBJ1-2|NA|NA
TGTGCCAGCATCCGGGGGGTCCCTGGCTACACCTTC
CASIRGVPGYTF
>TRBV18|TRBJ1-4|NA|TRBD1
TGTGCCAGCTCACTCCCCGGACAGGCTGAAAAACTGTTTTTT
CASSLPGQAEKLFF
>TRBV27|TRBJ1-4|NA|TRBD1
TGTGCCAGCGGTTTAGGCTGGGACAGGTCTTTAGGGGAAAAACTGTTTTTT
CASGLGWDRSLGEKLFF
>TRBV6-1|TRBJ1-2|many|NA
TGTGCCAGCAGGAACAGGGAGAACTATGGCTACACCTTC
CASRNRENYGYTF
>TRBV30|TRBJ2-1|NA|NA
TGTGCCTGGAGTCCCGGCCCCGTTCAGGATGAGCAGTTCTTC
CAWSPGPVQDEQFF